This is a list of T cell receptor beta chains from one sample in a study of control samples from healthy donors and cancer patients. The method was immunoSEQ multiplex PCR; TCRdb's version includes in-frame clones alone and lacks a portion of them. Of about 130,000 clones in the sample, just under 95% were seen once. Sequencing was carried out using blood. The receptors shown here come from a man aged 18 to 29 in good health. The CDR3 runs from the conserved cysteine through the conserved F or W. A D gene is named only where the DNA matches it firmly.

D gene	V gene	J gene	CDR3 protein
-	TRBV2	TRBJ1-1	CASNPEVETEAFF
-	TRBV5-4	TRBJ2-3	CASSLPAGFSTDTQYF
-	TRBV28	TRBJ2-3	CASSSTDTQYF
-	TRBV3-1/TRBV3-2	TRBJ1-2	CASSQDRGVGGPDYGYTF
-	TRBV19	TRBJ1-5	CASGELAMGNQPQHF
TRBD2	TRBV7-2	TRBJ2-5	CASSLNSGGAKTQYF
-	TRBV7-9	TRBJ2-1	CASSVQGGNEQFF
TRBD1	TRBV6-1	TRBJ1-4	CASSEGPGGEKLFF
TRBD1	TRBV4-1	TRBJ1-1	CASSRAPGTDPLFMNTEAFF
TRBD2	TRBV29-1	TRBJ2-3	CSVGLAGGSTDTQYF
-	TRBV11-2	TRBJ2-1	CASSSSGSPYNEQFF
-	TRBV28	TRBJ2-7	CASKPEGRSYEQYF
TRBD1	TRBV7-9	TRBJ1-6	CASSERWDSNNSPLHF
-	TRBV3-1/TRBV3-2	TRBJ2-5	CASSQGVRETQYF
-	TRBV5-6	TRBJ2-5	CASSLAPDSGAETQYF